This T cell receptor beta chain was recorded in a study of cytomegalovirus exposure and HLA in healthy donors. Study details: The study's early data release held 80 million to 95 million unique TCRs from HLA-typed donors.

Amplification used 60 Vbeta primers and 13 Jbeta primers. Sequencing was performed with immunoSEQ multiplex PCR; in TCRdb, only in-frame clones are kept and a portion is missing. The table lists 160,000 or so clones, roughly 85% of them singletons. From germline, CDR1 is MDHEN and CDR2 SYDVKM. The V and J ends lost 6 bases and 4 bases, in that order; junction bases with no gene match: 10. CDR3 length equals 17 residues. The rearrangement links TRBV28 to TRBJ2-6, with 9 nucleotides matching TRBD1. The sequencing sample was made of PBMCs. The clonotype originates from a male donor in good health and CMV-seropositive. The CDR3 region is CASRGGTGPPGANVLTF. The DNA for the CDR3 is TGTGCCAGCAGGGGAGGGACAGGGCCGCCCGGGGCCAACGTCCTGACTTTC. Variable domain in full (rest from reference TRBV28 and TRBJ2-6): DVKVTQSSRYLVKRTGEKVFLECVQDMDHENMFWYRQDPGLGLRLIYFSYDVKMKEKGDIPEGYSVSREKKERFSLILESASTNQTSMYLCASRGGTGPPGANVLTFGAGSRLTVL.